The source of this TCR beta chain is a study of Graves' ophthalmopathy and Graves' hyperthyroidism. RNA served as the template for amplifying TCR beta CDR3 regions. An initial RT-PCR round employing HTBI primers preceded a second-round multiplex PCR. Each CDR3 protein gets one entry after TCRdb re-called the multiplex PCR reads with MiXCR. The sample records around 1,200,000 distinct CDR3 sequences, 35% to 40% being singletons. This clonotype was picked up a small number of times. This receptor was obtained from an adult man with Graves' hyperthyroidism. Sequencing was performed on peripheral blood or thyroid tissue (not recorded which).

CDR3 nucleotides: TGTGCCAGCAGAGATCGGCTGACAGGGCCGGCCGGGGAGCTGTTTTTT. It codes for CASRDRLTGPAGELFF. The chain links TRBV19 to TRBJ2-2, with TRBD1 matching over 7 bases. Germline CDR1 reads LNHDA; CDR2 reads SQIVND (reference sequence). The CDR3 consists of 16 residues. V shed 9 bases and J 6 bases; nucleotides not matched to a gene: 16.